Presented here are 21 T cell receptor beta chains from one specimen sequenced in a study of shared clonotypes between healthy human individuals. The method was immunoSEQ multiplex PCR; TCRdb's version includes in-frame clones alone and lacks a portion of them. The sample lists 2,500,000 or so clones, over 85% occurring once. Material: naive CD4+ T cells sorted from blood. Subset: CD45RA+ positively selected. These receptors were taken from a man aged 18 to 29 in good health.

The V gene is TRBV6-1, the J gene TRBJ1-5; TRBD1 matches 7 bases. The trim removed 3 bases at V and 7 bases at J, leaving 12 bases unmatched. The germline V gene encodes CDR1 MNHNS and CDR2 SASEGT. The length of the CDR3 is 16 residues. CDR3 DNA: TGTGCCAGCAGTGATCTGGGGTCAGGGGGGAACCAGCCCCAGCATTTT. Protein product: CASSDLGSGGNQPQHF.

The CDR3 region is CASSTGAGGELFF. CDR3 bases: TGTGCCAGTAGTACGGGGGCCGGCGGGGAGCTGTTTTTT. The chain has TRBV19 and TRBJ2-2; D possibly matches TRBD1 or TRBD2 (6 bases each). Germline V gene lookup returns CDR1 LNHDA and CDR2 SQIVND (reference sequence). Deletions cut 4 bases from V and 7 bases from J, with 10 bases between. The CDR3 consists of 13 residues.

The rearrangement links TRBV7-8 to TRBJ1-5, with D maybe TRBD1 (5 bases). The V and J ends lost 1 base and 6 bases respectively, with 7 bases between them. The CDR3 loop spans 13 amino acids. The germline V gene has CDR1 SGHVS and CDR2 FQNEAQ. This CDR3 is CASSLDGGQPQHF. The CDR3 region has the DNA TGTGCCAGCAGCTTAGACGGGGGTCAGCCCCAGCATTTT. The full variable domain, completed using reference TRBV7-8 and TRBJ1-5, is GAGVSQSPRYKVAKRGQDVALRCDPISGHVSLFWYQQALGQGPEFLTYFQNEAQLDKSGLPSDRFFAERPEGSVSTLKIQRTQQEDSAVYLCASSLDGGQPQHFGDGTRLSIL.

The V call is TRBV6-5, the J call TRBJ1-1; D not resolved. V shed 4 bases and J shed 0 bases, with 6 bases lying between them. CDR3 length: 13 residues. Germline V gene sequence: CDR1 MNHEY, CDR2 SVGAGI. The CDR3 region has the DNA TGTGCCAGCAGTTTAACTATGAACACTGAAGCTTTCTTT. This encodes CASSLTMNTEAFF.

The V gene is TRBV11-2, the J gene TRBJ2-7; the D is unclear. This CDR3 is built from 13 residues. V shed 4 bases and J shed 3 bases, with 10 bases lying between them. CDR1 SGHAT and CDR2 FQNNGV come from the germline V gene. CDR3 in DNA: TGTGCCAGCAGCTCCCAACTCCACTACGAGCAGTACTTC. Its protein is CASSSQLHYEQYF.

This chain uses TRBV7-2 with TRBJ2-3; TRBD2 aligns across 9 bases. With V trimmed by 1 base and J by 4 bases, 6 bases remained unmatched. Per germline, CDR1 SGHTA and CDR2 FQGNSA. The CDR3 runs 16 residues. The CDR3: CASSLGGSGSADTQYF. CDR3 nucleotides: TGTGCCAGCAGCTTAGGAGGTAGCGGGAGCGCAGATACGCAGTATTTT.

This chain connects TRBV6-5 to TRBJ1-1; D remains ambiguous. CDR1 and CDR2 from the germline V gene are MNHEY and SVGAGI. Trimming removed 6 bases at V and 2 bases at J, with 10 bases between. There are 13 residues in the CDR3. CDR3 loop: CASSPGPNTEAFF. The CDR3 bases are TGTGCCAGCAGCCCCGGACCCAACACTGAAGCTTTCTTT.

The chain joins TRBV20-1 to TRBJ1-2; unclear D gene. CDR3 length equals 9 residues. V shed 5 bases and J shed 9 bases, with 7 bases lying between them. The V gene's germline CDR1 is DFQATT and CDR2 SNEGSKA (reference sequence). The CDR3 DNA sequence: TGCAGTGCTGGTCAACGCTACACCTTC. Translation gives CSAGQRYTF.

The V and J genes are TRBV30 and TRBJ2-5; D gene unclear. The germline gives CDR1 GTSNPN, CDR2 SVGIG (reference sequence). There are 15 residues in the CDR3. V gave up 2 bases and J gave up 0 bases, with 13 bases separating them. Here the CDR3 DNA reads TGTGCCTGGAGTATAGGTAGGAGAAACCAAGAGACCCAGTACTTC. Translating it yields CAWSIGRRNQETQYF.

In this sample, this clone turned up once. The junction departs from germline at one end; a sequencing error may be responsible. V and J are TRBV27 and TRBJ2-5, with D perhaps matching TRBD2 (5 bases). The CDR3 is 10 amino acids. Germline V gene sequence: CDR1 MNHEY, CDR2 SMNVEV (reference sequence). The CDR3 spells CPGRVWEQYF. CDR3 bases: TGCCCAGGAAGGGTTTGGGAGCAGTACTTC.

Note on this clone: Other DNA sequences in this sample translate to the same CDR3. The chain uses TRBV5-1 and TRBJ2-5, with 12 positions matching TRBD2. Trimming cost V 4 bases and J 1 base; bases outside gene matches: 2. This CDR3 region has 15 residues. The germline CDR1 and CDR2 sequences are SGHRS and YFSETQ. CDR3 nucleotide sequence: TGCGCCAGCAGCAAGGGACTAGCGGGCCAAGAGACCCAGTACTTC. Its protein is CASSKGLAGQETQYF.

The rearrangement links TRBV27 to TRBJ1-1, with D tentatively TRBD1 (5 bases). Germline CDR1 is MNHEY and CDR2 is SMNVEV (reference sequence). The CDR3 runs 15 residues. V lost 4 bases to trimming and J lost 5 bases, with 17 bases between them. The CDR3: CASSYLRDGSTEAFF. CDR3 nucleotide sequence: TGTGCCAGCAGTTACCTGAGGGACGGGAGTACTGAAGCTTTCTTT.

Comments on this clone: Other nucleotide sequences from this sample produce the same CDR3. In nucleotides, the CDR3 is TGTGCCTGGAGTGTCCGGGATGAGCAGTTCTTC. Its protein is CAWSVRDEQFF. V usage is TRBV30 and J usage is TRBJ2-1, with D hard to call. The V end lost 0 bases, the J end lost 8 bases, and 5 bases lay between the germline ends. Germline CDR1 and CDR2: GTSNPN and SVGIG (reference sequence). This CDR3 is 11 amino acids long.

V usage is TRBV28 and J usage is TRBJ2-3; 8 bases are a match to TRBD1. The V gene end was trimmed by 7 bases and the J gene end by 5 bases; junction bases not matched to a gene: 5. Germline assignment: CDR1 MDHEN and CDR2 SYDVKM. This CDR3 comprises 13 residues. The CDR3 DNA is TGTGCCAGCAACCAGGGGGCGCAAGATACGCAGTATTTT. It yields the protein CASNQGAQDTQYF.

V usage is TRBV5-1 and J usage is TRBJ2-2, with no clear D. With 4 bases removed from V and 0 bases from J, the gap between germline ends came to 7 bases. The CDR3 consists of 14 residues. Germline CDR1 reads SGHRS; CDR2 reads YFSETQ. The CDR3 bases are TGCGCCAGCAGCAACGTAACGAACACCGGGGAGCTGTTTTTT. Translation gives CASSNVTNTGELFF.

J is TRBJ1-2 and V is TRBV30; D gene ambiguous. Germline V CDR1 and CDR2: GTSNPN, SVGIG (reference sequence). V was cut by 0 bases and J by 1 base, with 9 bases left in between. The CDR3 extends over 14 amino acids. In DNA, the CDR3 is TGTGCCTGGAGTGTTGCGACCCTTAACTATGGCTACACCTTC. It codes for CAWSVATLNYGYTF.

This sequence joins TRBV5-1 and TRBJ1-4; 8 bases agree with TRBD1. Germline CDR1 and CDR2: SGHRS and YFSETQ. With 4 bases clipped from V and 8 bases from J, the junction kept 10 bases outside the gene matches. CDR3 size: 15 residues. CDR3 loop: CASSQGDRSWEKLFF. As DNA, the CDR3 is TGCGCCAGCAGCCAAGGGGACAGGTCTTGGGAAAAACTGTTTTTT.

The V and J genes are TRBV18 and TRBJ1-1; no clear D. V lost 3 bases and J 7 bases, leaving 9 bases between the germline ends. CDR1 and CDR2 (germline): KGHSH, LQKENI. The length of the CDR3 is 12 residues. This CDR3 is CASSPNSYEAFF. As DNA, the CDR3 is TGTGCCAGCTCACCTAATAGTTATGAAGCTTTCTTT. Full variable domain (missing parts from reference TRBV18 and TRBJ1-1): NAGVMQNPRHLVRRRGQEARLRCSPMKGHSHVYWYRQLPEEGLKFMVYLQKENIIDESGMPKERFSAEFPKEGPSILRIQQVVRGDSAAYFCASSPNSYEAFFGQGTRLTVV.

J is TRBJ1-4 and V is TRBV19; D is possibly TRBD1 (5 bases). Trimming took off 8 bases at V and 8 bases at J, with 15 bases between the two ends. The germline V gene has CDR1 LNHDA and CDR2 SQIVND (reference sequence). CDR3 length equals 13 residues. For the CDR3, the DNA is TGTGCCAGTGTCCCGGGGCTAGGCGAAAAACTGTTTTTT. The encoded protein is CASVPGLGEKLFF.

This clone appeared a single time. The genes are TRBV6-5 and TRBJ1-1, with TRBD1 identical over 7 bases. V gave up 8 bases and J gave up 4 bases; unmatched junction bases: 13. Germline CDR1 MNHEY, CDR2 SVGAGI. The CDR3 length is 15 residues. The CDR3 nucleotides read TGTGCCAGCTGCCTCGTAGCAGGGGGAGCCACTGAAGCTTTCTTT. It codes for CASCLVAGGATEAFF.

DNA of the CDR3: TGTGCCAGCAGAGGGGGCCCGGGACAGGGGGCTACTGAAGCTTTCTTT. This gives the protein CASRGGPGQGATEAFF. V and J are TRBV5-6 and TRBJ1-1, with TRBD1 matching over 12 bases. V was clipped by 5 bases and J by 5 bases; unmatched bases: 10. Germline CDR1 and CDR2: SGHDT and YYEEEE. The CDR3 contains 16 residues. Complete variable domain (other parts from reference TRBV5-6 and TRBJ1-1): DAGVTQSPTHLIKTRGQQVTLRCSPKSGHDTVSWYQQALGQGPQFIFQYYEEEERQRGNFPDRFSGHQFPNYSSELNVNALLLGDSALYLCASRGGPGQGATEAFFGQGTRLTVV.